This T cell receptor (beta chain) was obtained from a study of regulatory T cells in long-lasting Graves disease. Study information: Antithyroid drug exposure in newly diagnosed Graves' patients had lasted under 3 months.

The time point denotes: newly diagnosed GD, antithyroid drugs for less than 3 months. The TCR library was prepared using RNA isolated from PBMCs. Tubes containing EDTA received around 9.9 milliliters of drawn peripheral blood. This clonotype was observed a handful of times. One base away lies a much larger clone, so this may be a sequencing read error. The CDR3 is 15 amino acids. Looked up from germline, CDR1 is SNHLY and CDR2 is FYNNEI. Through Arm-PCR of CDR3 regions and iRepertoire HTBI primers, TCR beta libraries were built. From the multiplex PCR reads, TCRdb called clonotypes with MiXCR, one entry per CDR3 protein. The sample yields 400,000 to 550,000 distinct CDR3 sequences, about 16% seen once. This sample was shared with a second study, whose subject was T cells in Graves' hyperthyroidism and ophthalmopathy. That study adds: Hyperthyroidism was newly diagnosed in patients aged 18 to 65 (duration under 2 months). The TCR CDR3 first-round RT-PCR relied on the HTBI primer set.

V usage is TRBV2 and J usage is TRBJ1-5; no definite D call. Sequencing used peripheral blood mononuclear cells (PBMCs), obtained at new diagnosis, from a patient treated with antithyroid drugs. The clonotype comes from a woman in her 30s with Graves disease. CDR3 nucleotides: TGTGCCAGCAGTCCCCCGAACCTAAGCAATCAGCCCCAGCAGTTT. Translating it yields CASSPPNLSNQPQQF.